Each of the 21 T cell receptor beta chains below was sequenced from the same sample in a study of T-cell reconstitution after alpha-beta-depleted transplantation in children (dated by TCRdb to 2016 to 2017). The library relied on PCR. TCRdb records Illumina HiSeq 2500 as the sequencer. TCR libraries were prepared with molecular barcoding, using unique molecular identifiers to normalize TCRbeta repertoire quantification. The raw public reads went through TCRdb reprocessing: fastp at Q25, MiXCR clone calling, in-frame beta chains kept. Rows matching on CDR3 protein sequence are summarized as one entry with the most common DNA and genes. The sample includes hundreds of thousands of distinct CDR3 sequences, with 8.5% to 10% observed a single time. Approximately 6.2% of the sample is taken by the ten largest. The source material was PBMCs from the stem cell graft donor, sampled from the stem cell graft. These receptors were collected from a human donor who donated a stem cell graft to a child with acute lymphoblastic leukemia.

At least ten counts were recorded for this clonotype. As DNA, the CDR3 is TGTGCCACGTCTCAGGGGGGGTACAATGAGCAGTTCTTC. Protein sequence: CATSQGGYNEQFF. The chain carries TRBV28 and TRBJ2-1; D possibly matches TRBD1 or TRBD2 (7 bases each). V lost 10 bases and J lost 4, with 14 bases in between. The CDR3 is 13 amino acids. CDR1 is MDHEN, CDR2 SYDVKM, per germline.

This clonotype was seen repeatedly, ten times or more. CDR3 bases: TGTGCCAGCAGGTGGTCCGGGGAGCTGTTTTTT. Protein sequence: CASRWSGELFF. V gene TRBV2 combines with J gene TRBJ2-2; D is ambiguous. Per germline, CDR1 SNHLY and CDR2 FYNNEI. The CDR3 contains 11 residues. V was pared by 6 bases and J by 6 bases, with 5 bases between.

This clonotype was observed a few times. V is TRBV5-1 and J is TRBJ2-1, with a possible D match to TRBD2 (6 bases). The CDR3 has 15 amino acids. Germline V gene sequence: CDR1 SGHRS, CDR2 YFSETQ. The V gene lost 0 bases and the J gene lost 4 bases, with 11 bases spanning the gap. The CDR3 bases are TGCGCCAGCAGCTTGGAGGCGGGGAGATACAATGAGCAGTTCTTC. It yields the protein CASSLEAGRYNEQFF.

This clonotype was seen ten or more times. The gene calls are TRBV29-1 and TRBJ2-3; D is perhaps TRBD2 (5 bases). Trimming cost V 3 bases and J 2 bases, with 12 bases left between them. Per germline, CDR1 SQVTM and CDR2 ANQGSEA. CDR3 size: 14 residues. The CDR3 DNA reads as TGCAGCGTTGACCCCTCGGGGAACACAGATACGCAGTATTTT. This translates into CSVDPSGNTDTQYF.

This clonotype was seen ten or more times. V gene TRBV20-1 combines with J gene TRBJ2-7; 8 bases are shared with TRBD2. V lost 6 bases, J lost 6 bases, and 4 bases stayed unmatched. Germline CDR1 reads DFQATT; CDR2 reads SNEGSKA (reference sequence). The CDR3 has 11 residues. Here the CDR3 DNA reads TGCAGTGCCCTCGGGACTAGCGAGCAGTACTTC. Translated: CSALGTSEQYF.

The table lists this clonotype with a few counts. V gene TRBV5-1 combines with J gene TRBJ2-2; D assignment may be TRBD1 or TRBD2 (6 bases each). CDR3 size: 17 residues. The germline V gene has CDR1 SGHRS and CDR2 YFSETQ. Trimming removed 4 bases at V and 3 bases at J, with 19 bases between. CDR3 DNA sequence: TGCGCCAGCAGCCTAACCACACAGGGACTTGACACCGGGGAGCTGTTTTTT. It encodes CASSLTTQGLDTGELFF.

This clonotype occurred a few times. This sequence joins TRBV5-6 and TRBJ1-4; TRBD1 aligns across 7 bases. CDR1 and CDR2 (germline): SGHDT, YYEEEE. V lost 4 bases, J lost 17 bases, and 23 bases stayed unmatched. The CDR3 runs 16 residues. Written as DNA, the CDR3 is TGTGCCAGCAGCCAAATCGGGGGACAGCCGTTCCCCATCCCCTTTTTT. Translation gives CASSQIGGQPFPIPFF.

This clonotype was counted only a few times. The chain joins TRBV6-1 to TRBJ1-1; unclear D gene. Germline lookup yields CDR1 MNHNS and CDR2 SASEGT. The CDR3 length is 13 residues. V lost 1 base, J lost 1 base, and 4 bases lay in between. CDR3 sequence reads: CASSEGKNTEAFF. In DNA form, the CDR3 reads TGTGCCAGCAGTGAAGGGAAGAACACTGAAGCTTTCTTT.

J is TRBJ2-5 and V is TRBV30; D is ambiguous. The ends were cut back, 4 bases at V and 1 base at J, with 10 bases in the middle. From germline, CDR1 is GTSNPN and CDR2 SVGIG (reference sequence). There are 13 residues in the CDR3. The DNA for the CDR3 is TGTGCCTGGATGGCGTCAACCCAAGAGACCCAGTACTTC. This gives the protein CAWMASTQETQYF.

At least ten counts were recorded for this clonotype. V gene TRBV5-1 combines with J gene TRBJ2-5; no reliable D call. V lost 4 bases and J 2 bases, leaving 6 bases between the germline ends. The CDR3 covers 12 residues. CDR1 is SGHRS and CDR2 is YFSETQ in the germline V gene. The CDR3 reads CASSARQETQYF. The CDR3 DNA follows: TGCGCCAGCAGCGCTAGACAAGAGACCCAGTACTTC.

This clonotype was seen many times. This chain joins TRBV20-1 and TRBJ1-5, with 9 positions matching TRBD1. In germline, CDR1 is DFQATT, CDR2 SNEGSKA (reference sequence). This CDR3 has 16 residues. Trimming at V came to 3 bases and at J to 5 bases, leaving 11 bases not matched to a gene. CDR3 in DNA: TGCAGTGCTAGTCCCCAACAGACAGGGGGGGATCAGCCCCAGCATTTT. Translation: CSASPQQTGGDQPQHF.

This clonotype occurred many times. The V and J genes are TRBV29-1 and TRBJ2-1, with D possibly being TRBD1 (6 bases). Deletions cut 4 bases from V and 6 bases from J, with 13 bases between. CDR3 length: 13 residues. The germline V gene encodes CDR1 SQVTM and CDR2 ANQGSEA. The CDR3, as DNA: TGCAGCGTTGCACAGGGCAGGGTCAATGAGCAGTTCTTC. It translates to CSVAQGRVNEQFF.

This clonotype showed up many times. CDR3 nucleotides: TGTGCCAGCAGCTCCTTGGCGGGGGGAGAGACCCAGTACTTC. It is translated as CASSSLAGGETQYF. The V call is TRBV7-8, the J call TRBJ2-5, with TRBD2 matching over 8 bases. With V trimmed by 4 bases and J by 4 bases, 5 bases remained unmatched. Germline loops: CDR1 SGHVS, CDR2 FQNEAQ. CDR3 length: 14 amino acids.

The DNA for the CDR3 is TGTGCCGTCACGGCGGGGGGACGGAACTATGGCTACACCTTC. Amino acids: CAVTAGGRNYGYTF. This chain joins TRBV28 and TRBJ1-2; possibly TRBD1 for D (5 bases). CDR1 and CDR2 from the germline V gene are MDHEN and SYDVKM. With 11 bases removed from V and 2 bases from J, the gap between germline ends came to 18 bases. CDR3 length: 14 residues.

Ten or more counts support this clonotype. The chain employs TRBV10-3 and TRBJ1-2; D unclear. Germline CDR1 reads ENHRY; CDR2 reads SYGVKD. The CDR3 loop spans 14 amino acids. The V and J ends lost 3 bases and 6 bases respectively, with 14 bases between them. CDR3: CAISDTSGPHGYTF. CDR3 nucleotides: TGTGCCATCAGTGACACGTCCGGCCCCCATGGCTACACCTTC.

The sample holds many counts of this clonotype. The V call is TRBV20-1, the J call TRBJ1-4; 10 bases are shared with TRBD1. With V trimmed by 2 bases and J by 8 bases, 5 bases remained unmatched. CDR1 is DFQATT, CDR2 SNEGSKA, per germline (reference sequence). The CDR3 contains 14 residues. The DNA for the CDR3 is TGCAGTGCTAGAACGGACAGGGGGAGCGAAAAACTGTTTTTT. It specifies CSARTDRGSEKLFF.

The genes are TRBV18 and TRBJ1-1; D perhaps matches TRBD1 (6 bases). This CDR3 contains 15 residues. V was clipped by 6 bases and J by 0 bases, with 14 bases between them. In germline, CDR1 is KGHSH, CDR2 LQKENI. CDR3 region: CASSQEGGMNTEAFF. The DNA for the CDR3 is TGTGCCAGCTCGCAAGAGGGGGGAATGAACACTGAAGCTTTCTTT.

The chain combines TRBV24-1 with TRBJ2-3, with TRBD2 matching 8 bases. The V gene's germline CDR1 is KGHDR and CDR2 SFDVKD. The CDR3 spans 16 residues. V was clipped by 4 bases and J by 0 bases; unmatched bases: 5. CDR3 loop: CATSDPERESTDTQYF. CDR3 in DNA: TGTGCCACCAGTGACCCTGAGCGGGAGAGCACAGATACGCAGTATTTT.

This clonotype has ten or more counts. The gene calls are TRBV10-3 and TRBJ2-7; no clear D. With 3 bases removed from V and 1 base from J, the gap between germline ends came to 4 bases. The CDR3 loop spans 12 amino acids. The germline V gene has CDR1 ENHRY and CDR2 SYGVKD. The CDR3 loop is CAISDGSYEQYF. Written as DNA, the CDR3 is TGTGCCATCAGTGACGGATCCTACGAGCAGTACTTC.

This clonotype showed up just a few times. The chain recombines TRBV18 with TRBJ2-3, with a possible D match to TRBD2 (5 bases). Germline CDR1 is KGHSH and CDR2 is LQKENI. This CDR3 has 18 residues. Trimming shortened V by 4 bases and J by 2 bases, and 22 bases separated the two germline ends. CDR3 sequence (DNA): TGTGCCAGCTCACTCCTCGAAGGAGGAAGGCGATTCACAGATACGCAGTATTTT. It specifies CASSLLEGGRRFTDTQYF.

Details on this clonotype: Sequence at one end of the junction differs from germline and may be a read error. The V and J genes are TRBV20-1 and TRBJ2-2; TRBD1 or TRBD2 may be the D gene (6 bases each). This CDR3 has 15 amino acids. Germline loops: CDR1 DFQATT, CDR2 SNEGSKA (reference sequence). The CDR3 region has the DNA TGCTGTGCTGGGGGCCATCGGGGGCTCGGCGGGGAGCTGTTTTTT. Translating it yields CCAGGHRGLGGELFF.